The present T cell receptor beta chain was sequenced within a study of shared clonotypes between healthy human individuals. Here immunoSEQ multiplex PCR was the method, and the copy in TCRdb shows in-frame clones only, minus some. The table shows about 360,000 clones, with roughly 70% occurring only once. In germline, CDR1 is SGHRS, CDR2 YFSETQ. This CDR3 has 12 amino acids. The germline V and J ends were trimmed by 5 bases and 13 bases, with 16 bases remaining between them. The source is a man aged 25 to 45 in good health. Sequencing was performed on memory CD4+ T cells sorted from blood. Noted subset: CD45RA-negative fraction. This chain joins TRBV5-1 and TRBJ2-1, with D possibly being TRBD1 (6 bases). CDR3 loop: CASSEQGERQFF. The CDR3 coding sequence is TGCGCCAGCAGTGAACAGGGAGAAAGACAGTTCTTC. Supplemented by reference TRBV5-1 and TRBJ2-1, the full variable domain reads KAGVTQTPRYLIKTRGQQVTLSCSPISGHRSVSWYQQTPGQGLQFLFEYFSETQRNKGNFPGRFSGRQFSNSRSEMNVSTLELGDSALYLCASSEQGERQFFGPGTRLTVL.